The 21 T cell receptor beta chains below come from one sample, sequenced in a study of shared clonotypes between healthy human individuals (dated by TCRdb to 2019 to 2021). Library generation was performed with the immunoSEQ multiplex PCR assay. The immuneACCESS repertoire file appears here via TCRdb, limited to in-frame rearrangements. These files lack a portion of the clones; in checked studies, under half of the deficit traces to unresolved V genes, and the cause of the others is not known. Within this sample are some 2,100,000 clones, with under 95% of them counted one time only. The leading ten clones occupy roughly 1.7% of the sample. For the CD8 naive samples, CD45RO-negative cells were positively selected for CCR7, yielding a CD45RA+CCR7+ population from which TemRA cells were excluded. The material sequenced was naive CD8+ T cells from PBMCs. In the paper's terms, the cell subset or site label means: CD45RA+CCR7+. These receptor sequences come from a man younger than 30 in good health. Some clones in this sample may be carry-over from other donors' samples.

The chain couples TRBV4-3 to TRBJ2-7; D might be TRBD1 (6 bases). Per germline, CDR1 LGHNA and CDR2 YSLEER. CDR3 length equals 15 residues. V shed 5 bases and J shed 0 bases, with 14 bases lying between them. The CDR3 bases are TGCGCCAGCAGCGTCTACAGGGAGAACTCCTACGAGCAGTACTTC. This translates into CASSVYRENSYEQYF.

V gene TRBV9 combines with J gene TRBJ2-2; the D gene is possibly TRBD2 (5 bases). V lost 2 bases and J lost 7, with 9 bases in between. Germline V lookup: CDR1 SGDLS, CDR2 YYNGEE. The CDR3 runs to 13 residues. The DNA of the CDR3 is TGTGCCAGCAGCGTCAGCGGAAACGGGGAGCTGTTTTTT. Amino acid sequence: CASSVSGNGELFF.

V gene TRBV9 combines with J gene TRBJ2-3, with TRBD2 identical over 7 bases. With 0 bases clipped from V and 5 bases from J, the junction kept 0 bases outside the gene matches. Germline V gene sequence: CDR1 SGDLS, CDR2 YYNGEE. There are 13 residues in the CDR3. The DNA of the CDR3 is TGTGCCAGCAGCGTAGCGGGAGGAGATACGCAGTATTTT. Protein product: CASSVAGGDTQYF.

This clone came up a few times. The chain combines TRBV5-8 with TRBJ2-7; D gene unclear. This CDR3 is 10 amino acids long. V gave up 6 bases and J gave up 9 bases, with 10 bases separating them. Germline V gene lookup returns CDR1 SGHTS and CDR2 YDEGEE. CDR3 in DNA: TGTGCCAGCACCCCGCGCGGGCAGTACTTC. Amino acid sequence: CASTPRGQYF.

The genes are TRBV27 and TRBJ2-1; D uncertain. The CDR3 totals 15 residues. V lost 2 bases to trimming and J lost 7 bases, with 15 bases between them. Looked up from germline, CDR1 is MNHEY and CDR2 is SMNVEV (reference sequence). The CDR3 loop is CASSLRSDITNEQFF. In DNA, the CDR3 is TGTGCCAGCAGTTTAAGGTCAGACATAACGAATGAGCAGTTCTTC.

The chain carries TRBV11-2 and TRBJ1-3, with D uncertain. The V and J ends lost 5 bases and 0 bases respectively, with 17 bases between them. Germline V gives CDR1 SGHAT, CDR2 FQNNGV. CDR3 length equals 17 residues. The CDR3 spells CASSHRDGIYSGNTIYF. The CDR3 DNA reads as TGTGCCAGCAGCCATCGGGATGGGATCTACTCTGGAAACACCATATATTTT.

This clone was found once. DNA for the CDR3: TGTGCCAGCGGCTGGGACTGCCGCTCCTACGAGCAGTACTTC. Translating gives CASGWDCRSYEQYF. The rearrangement joins TRBV21-1 to TRBJ2-7; TRBD2, the D gene given by the table, was not confirmed from the DNA. TRBV21-1 is a pseudogene. There are 14 residues in the CDR3.

The J gene is TRBJ1-2, the V gene TRBV6-5; D perhaps matches TRBD1 (6 bases). Germline-derived CDR1 and CDR2 are MNHEY and SVGAGI. V dropped 4 bases and J dropped 1 base, with 13 bases sitting between them. This CDR3 region has 15 residues. The CDR3 is CASSSFQGFNYGYTF. CDR3 bases: TGTGCCAGCAGTTCCTTTCAGGGGTTTAACTATGGCTACACCTTC.

The rearrangement joins TRBV2 to TRBJ1-2, with 8 bases identical to TRBD1. Unmatched junction bases numbered 10, after V lost 8 bases and J lost 8 bases. The CDR3 runs 13 residues. Germline V gives CDR1 SNHLY, CDR2 FYNNEI. This CDR3 reads CASDDRGGVGYTF. In DNA form, the CDR3 reads TGTGCCAGCGACGACAGGGGAGGCGTCGGCTACACCTTC.

This clone was found once. V usage is TRBV5-1 and J usage is TRBJ2-1; 13 bases match TRBD2. After removal of 4 bases from V and 8 bases from J, the junction contained 6 bases not matched to a gene. The CDR3 runs 15 residues. From germline, CDR1 is SGHRS and CDR2 YFSETQ. The CDR3 nucleotides read TGCGCCAGCAGCAACGGACTAGCGGGAGATTATGAGCAGTTCTTC. Translation: CASSNGLAGDYEQFF.

This sequence joins TRBV29-1 and TRBJ2-7; 7 nucleotides align to TRBD1. Germline CDR1 is SQVTM and CDR2 is ANQGSEA. This CDR3 spans 13 amino acids. Trimming at V came to 2 bases and at J to 4 bases, leaving 5 bases not matched to a gene. In DNA form, the CDR3 reads TGCAGCGTTGAAAGGGGGCCCGGGTACGAGCAGTACTTC. This encodes CSVERGPGYEQYF.

The chain is built from TRBV10-3 and TRBJ2-7; TRBD2 matches 9 bases. Germline CDR1 ENHRY, CDR2 SYGVKD. With 3 bases clipped from V and 2 bases from J, the junction kept 17 bases outside the gene matches. The CDR3 is made up of 19 amino acids. CDR3 DNA: TGTGCCATCAGTGATCAAGTCAGGGATCGGCAGCGGGGGGCCTACGAGCAGTACTTC. It is translated as CAISDQVRDRQRGAYEQYF.

The chain is built from TRBV5-6 and TRBJ2-6; no clear D gene. Germline values: CDR1 SGHDT, CDR2 YYEEEE. V lost 0 bases and J 0 bases, leaving 13 bases between the germline ends. This CDR3 region has 18 residues. In DNA, the CDR3 is TGTGCCAGCAGCTTGGGATGGACGGTTCCCTCTGGGGCCAACGTCCTGACTTTC. It codes for CASSLGWTVPSGANVLTF.

This chain connects TRBV7-9 to TRBJ2-1; 12 bases are a match to TRBD2. This CDR3 has 18 amino acids. Trimming at V came to 1 base and at J to 8 bases, leaving 12 bases not matched to a gene. Per germline, CDR1 SEHNR and CDR2 FQNEAQ (reference sequence). The CDR3 DNA reads as TGTGCCAGCAGCTTAGTTCCGGGGACTAGCGGGCCCTTCGATGAGCAGTTCTTC. Translating gives CASSLVPGTSGPFDEQFF.

The genes are TRBV6-1 and TRBJ1-5; no definite D call. Germline V lookup: CDR1 MNHNS, CDR2 SASEGT. CDR3 length: 14 amino acids. Trimming stripped 2 bases from V and 3 bases from J, with 8 bases between. CDR3 in amino acids: CASSERSANQPQHF. CDR3 nucleotides: TGTGCCAGCAGTGAACGGAGCGCCAATCAGCCCCAGCATTTT.

The rearrangement uses TRBV6-5 and TRBJ2-3; D possibly corresponds to TRBD2 (5 bases). V shed 2 bases and J shed 3 bases, with 15 bases lying between them. The CDR3 is 16 amino acids. Germline CDR1 and CDR2: MNHEY and SVGAGI. The CDR3 loop reads CASSYVESGWTDTQYF. The DNA for the CDR3 is TGTGCCAGCAGTTACGTTGAAAGCGGATGGACAGATACGCAGTATTTT.

This clone has only one observation. The chain links TRBV9 to TRBJ2-5, with 8 bases matching TRBD1. The V segment lost 3 bases and the J segment 5 bases; nucleotides outside the gene matches: 9. This CDR3 is 15 amino acids long. From germline, CDR1 is SGDLS and CDR2 YYNGEE. DNA of the CDR3: TGTGCCAGCAGCGCCTCAGGGGGCGCGAGGGAGACCCAGTACTTC. This sequence encodes CASSASGGARETQYF.

The chain recombines TRBV27 with TRBJ2-3; D may correspond to TRBD1 or TRBD2 (5 bases each). V gave up 4 bases and J gave up 4 bases, with 18 bases separating them. This CDR3 region has 16 residues. CDR1 is MNHEY, CDR2 SMNVEV, per germline (reference sequence). The CDR3 is CASSSSLGEWSDTQYF. DNA for the CDR3: TGTGCCAGCAGTTCCTCACTAGGGGAGTGGTCAGATACGCAGTATTTT.

CDR3 loop: CASSRTGRETYEQYF. CDR3 nucleotides: TGCGCCAGCAGCCGGACGGGGCGGGAGACCTACGAGCAGTACTTC. The V and J genes are TRBV4-1 and TRBJ2-7; 7 nucleotides match TRBD2. The CDR3 is made up of 15 amino acids. J gave up 2 bases and V 4 bases, and 8 bases lay outside the gene matches. Germline V lookup: CDR1 MGHRA, CDR2 YSYEKL.

V usage is TRBV7-6 and J usage is TRBJ2-2; D is unclear. Germline V gives CDR1 SGHVS, CDR2 FNYEAQ. With 1 base removed from V and 5 bases from J, the gap between germline ends came to 8 bases. The CDR3 contains 14 residues. The CDR3, as DNA: TGTGCCAGCAGCTTAGGGGCGGAAACCGGGGAGCTGTTTTTT. Encoded protein: CASSLGAETGELFF.

The chain has TRBV5-1 and TRBJ2-1, with D possibly matching TRBD2 (6 bases). From germline, CDR1 is SGHRS and CDR2 YFSETQ. The CDR3 sequence is 15 residues long. V was clipped by 4 bases and J by 8 bases, with 19 bases between them. The CDR3 region has the DNA TGCGCCAGCAGCAGCCTCGGGACCCCTAGCGATGAGCAGTTCTTC. It specifies CASSSLGTPSDEQFF.